This record covers a single T cell receptor beta chain. No antigen is known for it. The record originates from a study of stem cell transplantation in POMP-related autoinflammatory disease. The repertoire was sequenced with immunoSEQ multiplex PCR; TCRdb's copy has only in-frame clones and lacks some. The data hold over 60,000 clones, with around 90% observed a single time. Notes on the study in general: Fewer unique TRB V-J gene pairings were identified in patients with PRAID.

The germline V and J ends were trimmed by 10 bases and 3 bases, with 21 bases remaining between them. CDR3 length: 16 residues. CDR1 and CDR2 from the germline V gene are MDHEN and SYDVKM. This sample comprised CD4+ T cells from PBMCs, obtained after stem cell transplantation. The TCR comes from a human patient with POMP-related autoinflammation and immune dysregulation (PRAID). Some T cells may be provided by the graft donor. The chain couples TRBV28 to TRBJ2-2, with TRBD2 as a possible D gene (6 bases). The DNA of the CDR3 is TGTGCCACCCCCCGGTCTAACGGGAGTGACACCGGGGAGCTGTTTTTT. It translates to CATPRSNGSDTGELFF. The full variable domain, with the rest looked up from reference TRBV28 and TRBJ2-2, is DVKVTQSSRYLVKRTGEKVFLECVQDMDHENMFWYRQDPGLGLRLIYFSYDVKMKEKGDIPEGYSVSREKKERFSLILESASTNQTSMYLCATPRSNGSDTGELFFGEGSRLTVL.